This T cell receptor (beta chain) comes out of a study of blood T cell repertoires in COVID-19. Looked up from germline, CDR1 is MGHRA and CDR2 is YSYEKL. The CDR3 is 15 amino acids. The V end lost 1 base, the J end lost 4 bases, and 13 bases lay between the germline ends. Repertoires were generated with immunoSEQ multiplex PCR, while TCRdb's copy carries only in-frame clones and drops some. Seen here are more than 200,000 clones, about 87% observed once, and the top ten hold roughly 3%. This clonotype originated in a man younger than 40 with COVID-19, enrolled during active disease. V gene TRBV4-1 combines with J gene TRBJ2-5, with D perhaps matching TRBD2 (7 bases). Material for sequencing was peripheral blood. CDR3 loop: CASSQGRGGLETQYF. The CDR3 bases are TGCGCCAGCAGCCAAGGAAGGGGGGGCTTAGAGACCCAGTACTTC.